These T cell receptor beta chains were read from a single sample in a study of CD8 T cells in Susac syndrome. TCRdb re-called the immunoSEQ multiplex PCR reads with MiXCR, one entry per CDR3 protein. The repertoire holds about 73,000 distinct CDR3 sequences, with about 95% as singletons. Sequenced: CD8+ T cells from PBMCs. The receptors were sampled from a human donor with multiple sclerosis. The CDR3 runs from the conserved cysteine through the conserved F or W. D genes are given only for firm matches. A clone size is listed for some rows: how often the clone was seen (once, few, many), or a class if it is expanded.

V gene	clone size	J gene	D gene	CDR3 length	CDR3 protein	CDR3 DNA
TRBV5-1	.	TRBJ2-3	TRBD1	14	CATSPRGPTDTQYF	TGCGCCACCTCCCCCAGGGGGCCAACAGATACGCAGTATTTT
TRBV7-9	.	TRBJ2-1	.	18	CASSADRGRSGIRFEQFF	TGTGCCAGCAGCGCGGACAGGGGTCGTAGCGGGATTCGATTTGAGCAGTTCTTC
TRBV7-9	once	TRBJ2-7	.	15	CASSSAGISSYEQYF	TGTGCCAGCAGCTCAGCCGGGATCAGCTCCTACGAGCAGTACTTC
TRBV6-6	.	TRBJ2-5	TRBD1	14	CASSLQGARETQYF	TGTGCCAGCAGCCTTCAGGGGGCGCGGGAGACCCAGTACTTC
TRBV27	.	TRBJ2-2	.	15	CASSLATVNTGELFF	TGTGCCAGCAGTTTAGCCACAGTGAACACCGGGGAGCTGTTTTTT
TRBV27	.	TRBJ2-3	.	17	CASSPPGQLNSTDTQYF	TGTGCCAGCAGTCCCCCTGGACAGCTCAATAGCACAGATACGCAGTATTTT
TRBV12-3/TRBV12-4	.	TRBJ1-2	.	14	CATEGEGIGYGYTF	TGTGCCACCGAAGGAGAGGGCATAGGGTATGGCTACACCTTC
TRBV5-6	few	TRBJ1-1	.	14	CASTLTGANTEAFF	TGTGCCAGCACCTTGACGGGGGCGAACACTGAAGCTTTCTTT
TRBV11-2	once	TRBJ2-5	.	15	CASSLESWADETQYF	TGTGCCAGCAGCTTAGAGTCCTGGGCAGACGAGACCCAGTACTTC
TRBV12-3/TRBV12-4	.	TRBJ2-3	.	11	CASSSADTQYF	TGTGCCAGCAGTTCCGCAGATACGCAGTATTTT
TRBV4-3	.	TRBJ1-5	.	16	CASSQDRGGRNQPQHF	TGCGCCAGCAGCCAAGATCGGGGAGGGAGAAATCAGCCCCAGCATTTT
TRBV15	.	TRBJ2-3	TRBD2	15	CATSKWREGQDTQYF	TGTGCCACCAGCAAGTGGCGGGAGGGCCAAGATACGCAGTATTTT
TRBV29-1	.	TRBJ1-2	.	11	CSVKGDYGYTF	TGCAGCGTGAAGGGCGACTATGGCTACACCTTC
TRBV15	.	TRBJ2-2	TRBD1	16	CATSGGDRGGTGELFF	TGTGCCACCAGCGGTGGGGACAGGGGCGGAACCGGGGAGCTGTTTTTT
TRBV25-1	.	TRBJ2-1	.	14	CASSDSWGPHEQFF	TGTGCCAGCAGTGACTCTTGGGGGCCGCATGAGCAGTTCTTC
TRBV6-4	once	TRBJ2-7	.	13	CASSEGSGREQYF	TGTGCCAGCAGTGAGGGATCTGGGCGAGAGCAGTACTTC
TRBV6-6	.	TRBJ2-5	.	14	CASSYDRSGETQYF	TGTGCCAGCAGTTACGATCGGAGCGGCGAGACCCAGTACTTC
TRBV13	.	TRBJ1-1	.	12	CASSPFGTEAFF	TGTGCCAGCAGCCCGTTCGGGACTGAAGCTTTCTTT
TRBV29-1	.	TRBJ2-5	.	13	CSVHRRGRQTQYF	TGCAGCGTCCACCGCAGGGGAAGGCAGACCCAGTACTTC
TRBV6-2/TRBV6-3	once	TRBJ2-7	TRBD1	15	CASSYSSDRAYEQYF	TGTGCCAGCAGTTACTCGAGCGACAGGGCCTACGAGCAGTACTTC
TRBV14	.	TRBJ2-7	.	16	CASSRTSGPHTYEQYF	TGTGCCAGCAGCCGGACAAGCGGGCCTCACACCTACGAGCAGTACTTC
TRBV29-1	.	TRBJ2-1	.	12	CSVEWRDNEQFF	TGCAGCGTTGAGTGGCGGGACAATGAGCAGTTCTTC
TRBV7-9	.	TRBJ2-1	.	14	CASSLAGTPNEQFF	TGTGCCAGCAGCTTAGCGGGGACTCCTAATGAGCAGTTCTTC
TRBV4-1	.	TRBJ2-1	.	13	CASSLYLANEQFF	TGCGCCAGCAGCCTTTATCTCGCCAATGAGCAGTTCTTC
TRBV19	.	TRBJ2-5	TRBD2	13	CASSSSGGETQYF	TGTGCCAGTAGTTCTAGCGGGGGTGAGACCCAGTACTTC
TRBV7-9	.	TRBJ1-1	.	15	CASSSLAGVDTEAFF	TGTGCCAGCAGCTCACTTGCGGGGGTGGACACTGAAGCTTTCTTT
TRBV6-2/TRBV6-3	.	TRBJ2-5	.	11	CASSHPSTQYF	TGTGCCAGCAGCCACCCTTCGACCCAGTACTTC
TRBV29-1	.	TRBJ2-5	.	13	CSVVSRSQETQYF	TGCAGCGTTGTATCGAGGTCGCAAGAGACCCAGTACTTC
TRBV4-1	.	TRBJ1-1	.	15	CASSQGRRVNTEAFF	TGCGCCAGCAGCCAAGGAAGGCGCGTGAACACTGAAGCTTTCTTT
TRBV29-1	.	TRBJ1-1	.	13	CSVEEGSNTEVFF	TGCAGCGTTGAAGAGGGGTCGAACACTGAAGTTTTCTTT
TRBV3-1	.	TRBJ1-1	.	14	CASSQDQLNTEAFF	TGTGCCAGCAGCCAAGATCAGCTGAACACTGAAGCTTTCTTT
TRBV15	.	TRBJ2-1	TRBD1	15	CATNTGAGSYNEQFF	TGTGCCACCAATACAGGGGCCGGGTCCTACAATGAGCAGTTCTTC
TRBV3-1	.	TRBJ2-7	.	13	CASSPLESYEQYF	TGTGCCAGCAGCCCCCTGGAATCCTACGAGCAGTACTTC
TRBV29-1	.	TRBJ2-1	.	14	CSVEETSSYNEQFF	TGCAGCGTTGAGGAGACGAGCTCCTACAATGAGCAGTTCTTC
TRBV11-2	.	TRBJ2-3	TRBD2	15	CASRSTSGYTDTQYF	TGTGCCAGCAGATCAACTAGCGGCTACACAGATACGCAGTATTTT
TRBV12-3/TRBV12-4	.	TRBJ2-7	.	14	CASSLGVPSYEQYF	TGTGCCAGCAGTTTGGGGGTCCCATCCTACGAGCAGTACTTC
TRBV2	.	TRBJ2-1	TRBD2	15	CASRERGGSYNEQFF	TGTGCCAGCAGGGAACGGGGGGGCTCCTACAATGAGCAGTTCTTC
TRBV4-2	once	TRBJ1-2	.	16	CASSHLDSAANYGYTF	TGTGCCAGCAGCCACCTGGACAGCGCCGCTAACTATGGCTACACCTTC
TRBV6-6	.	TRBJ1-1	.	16	CASSQSTRDANTEAFF	TGTGCCAGCAGTCAATCTACCAGGGATGCGAACACTGAAGCTTTCTTT
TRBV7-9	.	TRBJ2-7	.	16	CASSLQHTLSSYEQYF	TGTGCCAGCAGCTTGCAGCACACCTTATCCTCCTACGAGCAGTACTTC
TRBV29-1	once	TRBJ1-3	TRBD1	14	CSVEDRDSGNTIYF	TGCAGCGTTGAGGACAGGGACTCTGGAAACACCATATATTTT
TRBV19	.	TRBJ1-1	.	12	CASIGEGVAAFF	TGTGCCAGTATCGGGGAGGGGGTAGCGGCTTTCTTT
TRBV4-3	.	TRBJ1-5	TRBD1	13	CASSRDRAQPQHF	TGCGCCAGCAGCCGGGACAGGGCTCAGCCCCAGCATTTT
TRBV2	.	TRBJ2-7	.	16	CASSEWLPGAGYEQYF	TGTGCCAGCAGTGAATGGTTACCAGGGGCGGGTTACGAGCAGTACTTC
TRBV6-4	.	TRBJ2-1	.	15	CASSKQPIHHNEQFF	TGTGCCAGCAGTAAGCAGCCAATACACCACAATGAGCAGTTCTTC
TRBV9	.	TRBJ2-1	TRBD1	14	CASSIRGQDNEQFF	TGTGCCAGCAGCATCAGGGGGCAGGACAATGAGCAGTTCTTC
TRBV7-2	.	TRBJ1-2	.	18	CASSSGTLRDLRAHGYTF	TGTGCCAGCAGCTCCGGAACCCTCCGGGACCTCCGAGCCCATGGCTACACCTTC
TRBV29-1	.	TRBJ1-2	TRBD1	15	CSVRTGPLSVYGYTF	TGCAGCGTGAGGACAGGTCCCCTCTCGGTTTATGGCTACACCTTC
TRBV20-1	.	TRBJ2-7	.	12	CSARDEAYEQYF	TGCAGTGCTAGAGATGAAGCCTACGAGCAGTACTTC
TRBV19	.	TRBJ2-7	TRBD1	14	CASSTGGGGYEQYF	TGTGCCAGTAGCACAGGGGGCGGAGGCTACGAGCAGTACTTC
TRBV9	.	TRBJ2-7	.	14	CASSVVGSSYEQYF	TGTGCCAGCAGCGTAGTTGGTAGCTCTTACGAGCAGTACTTC
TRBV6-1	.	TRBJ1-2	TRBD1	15	CASSEGTGGSYGYTF	TGTGCCAGCAGTGAAGGCACAGGGGGGTCCTATGGCTACACCTTC
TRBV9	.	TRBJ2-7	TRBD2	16	CASSEGLAARHIEQYF	TGTGCCAGCAGCGAGGGACTAGCGGCTCGGCACATCGAGCAGTACTTC
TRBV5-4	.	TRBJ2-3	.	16	CASSFRGAPPTDTQYF	TGTGCCAGCAGCTTTCGGGGGGCTCCTCCCACAGATACGCAGTATTTT